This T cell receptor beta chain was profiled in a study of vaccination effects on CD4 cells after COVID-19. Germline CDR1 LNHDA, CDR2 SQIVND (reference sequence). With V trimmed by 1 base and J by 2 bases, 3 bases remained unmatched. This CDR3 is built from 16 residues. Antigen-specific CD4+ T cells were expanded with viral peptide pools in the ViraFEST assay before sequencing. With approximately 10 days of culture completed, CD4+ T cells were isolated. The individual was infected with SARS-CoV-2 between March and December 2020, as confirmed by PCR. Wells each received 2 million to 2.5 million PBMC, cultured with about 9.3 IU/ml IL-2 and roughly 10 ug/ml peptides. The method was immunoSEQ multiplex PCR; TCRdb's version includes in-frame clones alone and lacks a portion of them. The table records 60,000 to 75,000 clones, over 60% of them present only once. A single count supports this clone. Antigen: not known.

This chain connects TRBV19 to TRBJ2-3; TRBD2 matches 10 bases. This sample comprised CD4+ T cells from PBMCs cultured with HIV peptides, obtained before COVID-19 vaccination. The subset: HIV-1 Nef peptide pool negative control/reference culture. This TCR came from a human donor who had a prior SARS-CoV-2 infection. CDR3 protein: CASSIALAGVTDTQYF. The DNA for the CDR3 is TGTGCCAGTAGTATAGCGCTAGCGGGAGTCACAGATACGCAGTATTTT.